The next 2 T cell receptor beta chains were all read from a single sample in a study of PD-1 blockade in classical Hodgkin lymphoma. Each of the patients experienced relapse following autologous stem cell transplantation, and their brentuximab vedotin exposure differed. Sequencing used immunoSEQ multiplex PCR; TCRdb keeps in-frame clones, though not all of them. The data hold 20,000 to 30,000 clones, with about 74% observed a single time. The source was peripheral blood mononuclear cells (PBMCs), collected before the second cycle of nivolumab. The source of these receptors is a human donor with classical Hodgkin lymphoma.

The chain uses TRBV21-1 and TRBJ2-7; TRBD2, the table's D call, was not compared with the DNA. TRBV21-1 is shown as a pseudogene. This CDR3 spans 20 amino acids. The CDR3 is CASSKALTSGRARSSYEQYF. The CDR3, as DNA: TGTGCCAGCAGCAAAGCGCTGACTAGCGGGAGGGCCAGGAGCTCCTACGAGCAGTACTTC.

V is TRBV9 and J is TRBJ1-4, with TRBD1 as a possible D gene (6 bases). CDR1 is SGDLS, CDR2 YYNGEE, per germline. The CDR3 totals 16 residues. V shed 4 bases and J shed 7 bases, with 20 bases lying between them. The CDR3 region has the DNA TGTGCCAGCAGCCCCGGGGTAGGGGGTGTGTCTGAAAAACTGTTTTTT. It specifies CASSPGVGGVSEKLFF.